This paragraph covers one TCR beta chain sequence. The antigen is not known. These data belong to a study of cytomegalovirus exposure and HLA in healthy donors. On the study more broadly: Out of 398 genotyped donors, 81% belonged to the Caucasian-associated ancestry cluster.

A multiplex PCR was run with 60 Vbeta primers and 13 Jbeta primers. Using immunoSEQ multiplex PCR, the repertoire was profiled, and TCRdb retains in-frame clones only, with some absent. The sample consists of under 200,000 clones, approximately 88% of them appearing once. The CDR3 has 18 residues. Germline lookup yields CDR1 LNHDA and CDR2 SQIVND (reference sequence). Trimming at V came to 8 bases and at J to 4 bases, leaving 15 bases not matched to a gene. Whole-study results and caveats: Associated with cytomegalovirus, according to the listing, were some 180 TCR beta chains. V segments that were indistinguishable, TRBV6-2 and TRBV6-3 among them, were omitted from analysis.

This clonotype was sampled from a boy aged 5-17 years in good health and CMV-seronegative. The genes are TRBV19 and TRBJ1-5, with 12 bases aligning to TRBD1. The sample comprised PBMCs. The CDR3 here is CASQPGTGGHGHNQPQHF. The CDR3 DNA reads as TGTGCCAGTCAACCTGGGACAGGGGGCCACGGGCATAATCAGCCCCAGCATTTT.